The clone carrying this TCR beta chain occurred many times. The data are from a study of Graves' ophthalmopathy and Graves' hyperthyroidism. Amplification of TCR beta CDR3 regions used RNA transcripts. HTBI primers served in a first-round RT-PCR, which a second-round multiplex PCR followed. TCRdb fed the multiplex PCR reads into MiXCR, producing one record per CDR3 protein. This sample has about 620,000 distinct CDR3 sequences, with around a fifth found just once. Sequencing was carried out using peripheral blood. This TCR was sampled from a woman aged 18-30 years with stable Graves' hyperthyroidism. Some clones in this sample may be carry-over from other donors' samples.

In DNA form, the CDR3 reads TGTGCCATCAGTGCTGCGGGTCCCCTGGGAGAGCAGTACTTC. Encoded protein: CAISAAGPLGEQYF. This chain uses TRBV10-3 with TRBJ2-7; weak D call: TRBD2 (5 bases). Between the trimmed V and J ends, which lost 4 bases and 7 bases, there was a span of 17 bases. CDR1 ENHRY and CDR2 SYGVKD come from the germline V gene. The length of the CDR3 is 14 residues.